This T cell receptor beta chain derives from a study of blood T cells in healthy people across ages. Study-wide results and limits: More naive CD4+ cells and higher diversity were found in long-lived than in aged donors. Per million T cells, the diversity of TCR beta decreased roughly linearly as age advanced.

Germline CDR1 MNHNS, CDR2 SASEGT. This CDR3 has 12 residues. Trimming stripped 8 bases from V and 4 bases from J, with 11 bases between. With respect to this clonotype: The antigen is unknown. A read error may explain this, as a much larger clone is one base away.

It was with a sample-barcoded 5' primer and a J-beta primer mix that a second PCR of roughly 6 to 12 cycles was run. TCRdb reprocessed the 5' RACE reads with MiXCR, giving one entry per CDR3 protein. The profile shows over 600,000 distinct CDR3 sequences, approximately 53% of them singletons. The material sequenced was blood. The chain uses TRBV6-1 and TRBJ1-2; TRBD1 is a possible D gene (6 bases). The clonotype originates from a man aged 35-49 years in good health. CDR3 protein: CASADSPYGYTF. The CDR3 DNA is TGTGCCAGCGCGGACAGTCCCTATGGCTACACCTTC.